This T cell receptor (beta chain) was sequenced during a study of cytomegalovirus exposure and HLA in healthy donors. This clone has a handful of counts. Its antigen is currently unknown. Profiled with immunoSEQ multiplex PCR; TCRdb holds only in-frame clones, not every one. The sample lists 150,000 or so clones; about 89% were seen once. General study points: The study recorded some 160 TCR beta chains that were cytomegalovirus-associated. Most sequenced TCRs were rare (though some public TCRs occurred in many donors). According to a later analysis, TCR clusters from the first cohort tended to co-occur in the approximately 120 validation repertoires.

The donors were in the approximately 120-subject validation cohort, distinct from the roughly 670-subject first cohort. V was clipped by 1 base and J by 1 base, with 13 bases between them. The germline V gene has CDR1 LGHNA and CDR2 YNFKEQ. This CDR3 comprises 17 residues. Material: PBMCs. The TCR originated in a man aged 18 to 30 in good health and CMV-seropositive. The chain couples TRBV4-2 to TRBJ2-2, with D perhaps TRBD1 (7 bases). The CDR3 loop is CASSQGGAGGNTGELFF. CDR3 DNA sequence: TGTGCCAGCAGCCAAGGGGGGGCAGGGGGGAACACCGGGGAGCTGTTTTTT.